This TCR beta chain was obtained from a study of regulatory T cells in long-lasting Graves disease. Study-wide findings and caveats: Between persistent patients, about 2,700 public clonotypes were shared, exceeding the 966 shared between new patients.

Time point noted: newly diagnosed GD, antithyroid drugs for less than 3 months. Generation of the TCR library employed RNA extracted from PBMCs. V lost 1 base and J 1 base, leaving 9 bases between the germline ends. Germline CDR1 is SGHRS and CDR2 is YFSETQ. The CDR3 has 14 residues. CDR3 regions were amplified by Arm-PCR using iRepertoire HTBI primers to build TCR beta libraries. MiXCR was run by TCRdb on the multiplex PCR reads, yielding one entry per CDR3 protein. Among about 620,000 distinct CDR3 sequences, roughly 15% were seen once, and the ten largest hold approximately 18%. This clonotype was seen many times. No antigen is known for it. These data were also filed under a second study, of T cells in Graves' hyperthyroidism and ophthalmopathy. This second report adds: Each diagnosis was grounded in clinical symptoms, serum thyroxine and TRAb, thyroid ultrasound, and orbital computed tomography. HTBI primers were employed in a first-round RT-PCR of the TCR CDR3.

Specimen: peripheral blood mononuclear cells (PBMCs), collected at new diagnosis, from a patient treated with antithyroid drugs. The chain carries TRBV5-1 and TRBJ2-7; D gene ambiguous. The sequence came from a woman in her twenties or thirties with Graves disease. The CDR3: CASSLTSMSYEQYF. The CDR3, as DNA: TGCGCCAGCAGCTTGACCAGCATGTCCTACGAGCAGTACTTC.